At least ten counts were recorded for the clone carrying this T cell receptor beta chain. Its antigen remains unidentified. One entry per CDR3 protein results from TCRdb running MiXCR on the 5' RACE reads. The sample gives hundreds of thousands of distinct CDR3 sequences, approximately 24% of which show up once; 5% to 7.5% is in the top ten. The entry originates in a study of CD8 T cells in ankylosing spondylitis. Study observations and caveats: Existing reports had already noted some motif variants in reactive arthritis synovial fluid and blood. CD8+ by phenotype, disease-linked clones were relatively rare in peripheral blood.

Germline V gene sequence: CDR1 SQVTM, CDR2 ANQGSEA. CDR3 length equals 18 residues. J was trimmed by 0 bases and V by 3 bases; bases with no gene match: 8. The rearrangement joins TRBV29-1 to TRBJ2-6; 10 bases fit TRBD1. Sequenced: blood, either unsorted or a sorted T cell fraction (not recorded which). This TCR was recovered from a male donor with ankylosing spondylitis or in good health (not recorded which). The CDR3 is CSVEGTGALYSGANVLTF. CDR3 nucleotide sequence: TGCAGCGTTGAGGGGACAGGGGCCCTTTACTCTGGGGCCAACGTCCTGACTTTC.